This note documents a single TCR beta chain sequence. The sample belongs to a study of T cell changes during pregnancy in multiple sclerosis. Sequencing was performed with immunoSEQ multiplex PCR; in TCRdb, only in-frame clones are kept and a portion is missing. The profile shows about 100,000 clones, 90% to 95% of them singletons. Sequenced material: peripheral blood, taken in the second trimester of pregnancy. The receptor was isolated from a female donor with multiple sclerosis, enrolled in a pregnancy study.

CDR3 sequence (DNA): TGTGCCAGCAGACCCCCGACAGGGCTTCTCTACGAGCAGTACTTC. It translates to CASRPPTGLLYEQYF. The chain joins TRBV28 to TRBJ2-7, with 7 nucleotides matching TRBD1. The CDR3 has 15 residues. Germline V CDR1 and CDR2: MDHEN, SYDVKM. V dropped 6 bases and J dropped 3; count of bases not matched to a gene: 11.